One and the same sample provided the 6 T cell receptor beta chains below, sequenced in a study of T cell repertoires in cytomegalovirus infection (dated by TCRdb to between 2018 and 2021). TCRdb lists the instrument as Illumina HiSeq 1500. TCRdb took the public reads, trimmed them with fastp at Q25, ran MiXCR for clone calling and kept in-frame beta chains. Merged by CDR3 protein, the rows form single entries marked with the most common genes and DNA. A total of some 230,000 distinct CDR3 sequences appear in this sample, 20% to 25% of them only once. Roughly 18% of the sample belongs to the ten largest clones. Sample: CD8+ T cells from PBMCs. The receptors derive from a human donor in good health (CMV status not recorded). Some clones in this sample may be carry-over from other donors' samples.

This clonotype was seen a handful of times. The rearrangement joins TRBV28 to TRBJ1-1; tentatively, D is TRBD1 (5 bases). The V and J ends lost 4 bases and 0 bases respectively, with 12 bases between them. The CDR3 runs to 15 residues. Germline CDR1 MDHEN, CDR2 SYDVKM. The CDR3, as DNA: TGTGCCAGCAGTTCCGGGGGGAGTGTGAACACTGAAGCTTTCTTT. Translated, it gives CASSSGGSVNTEAFF. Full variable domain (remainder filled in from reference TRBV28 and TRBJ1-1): DVKVTQSSRYLVKRTGEKVFLECVQDMDHENMFWYRQDPGLGLRLIYFSYDVKMKEKGDIPEGYSVSREKKERFSLILESASTNQTSMYLCASSSGGSVNTEAFFGQGTRLTVV.

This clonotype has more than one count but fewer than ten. DNA of the CDR3: TGTGCCAGCAGCTTAGTTTTAAGGACAGTGGGAGGTTCGGCAGATACGCAGTATTTT. The encoded protein is CASSLVLRTVGGSADTQYF. The V gene is TRBV7-9, the J gene TRBJ2-3; D possibly uses TRBD1 or TRBD2 (6 bases each). Germline V gene data show CDR1 as SEHNR and CDR2 as FQNEAQ (reference sequence). This CDR3 is built from 19 residues. With 1 base removed from V and 4 bases from J, the gap between germline ends came to 24 bases.

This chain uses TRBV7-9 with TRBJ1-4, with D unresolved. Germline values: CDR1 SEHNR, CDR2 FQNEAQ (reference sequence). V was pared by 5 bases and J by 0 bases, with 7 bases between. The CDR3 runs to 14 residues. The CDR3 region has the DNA TGTGCCAGCAGCCAGTTTGCAACTAATGAAAAACTGTTTTTT. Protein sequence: CASSQFATNEKLFF.

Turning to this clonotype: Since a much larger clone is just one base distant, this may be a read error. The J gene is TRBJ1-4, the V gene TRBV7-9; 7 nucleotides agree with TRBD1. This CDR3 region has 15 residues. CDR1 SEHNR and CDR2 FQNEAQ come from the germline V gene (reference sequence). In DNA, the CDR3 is TGTGCCAGCAGCTCTCGCGGGACAGACCATGAAGAACTGTTTTTT. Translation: CASSSRGTDHEELFF.

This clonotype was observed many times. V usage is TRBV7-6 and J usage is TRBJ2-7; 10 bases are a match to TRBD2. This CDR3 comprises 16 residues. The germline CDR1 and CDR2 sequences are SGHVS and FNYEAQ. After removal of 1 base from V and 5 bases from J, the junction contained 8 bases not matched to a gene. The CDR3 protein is CASSLGVRLAGDEQYF. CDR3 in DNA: TGTGCCAGCAGCTTAGGAGTTAGGCTAGCGGGGGACGAGCAGTACTTC.

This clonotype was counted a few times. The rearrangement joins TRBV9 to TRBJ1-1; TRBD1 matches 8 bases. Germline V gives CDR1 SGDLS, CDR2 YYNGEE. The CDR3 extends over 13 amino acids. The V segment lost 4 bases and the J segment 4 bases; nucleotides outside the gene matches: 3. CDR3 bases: TGTGCCAGCAGCATGGGACAGGCCACTGAAGCTTTCTTT. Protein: CASSMGQATEAFF.